This TCR beta chain was captured in a study of long-term antiretroviral therapy in people with HIV. In the study overall: The 2015 immediate-ART recommendation came about a decade after the earliest samples.

Runs used v3.0 of the immunoSEQ assay and were done at survey level. Measured with immunoSEQ multiplex PCR; TCRdb has only the in-frame clones, and not every one. The table shows roughly 38,000 clones, with more than 80% occurring only once. The CDR3 consists of 14 residues. V shed 2 bases and J shed 1 base, with 8 bases lying between them. Germline loops: CDR1 MNHEY, CDR2 SVGAGI. The rearrangement uses TRBV6-5 and TRBJ1-1; D is undetermined. This sequence was found in a man aged 25-45 years with HIV. The sequenced sample was unsorted PBMCs, obtained 3.4 years after starting antiretroviral therapy. The DNA of the CDR3 is TGTGCCAGCAGTTACACCGGGAGGAACACTGAAGCTTTCTTT. Protein product: CASSYTGRNTEAFF.